Sequencing of this TCR beta chain was carried out in a study of blood T cell repertoires in COVID-19 (TCRdb year 2020). Background for the entire study: Samples covering the acute and convalescent phases of COVID-19 were provided by collaborators in the United States, Italy and Spain. Nearly every sample came with metadata listing a de-identified subject ID, COVID-19 status, age in years and sex. The prospective study material was composed of cDNA or gDNA derived from T cells, B-cell-depleted T cells, or PBMCs. A freely available public database, intended as a resource for researchers studying the immune response to SARS-CoV-2, is where the repertoires were released. Samples were obtained from the ongoing ImmuneRACE study (first 160 participants) and from over 1,000 subjects provided by 6 global collaborators. HLA class I and class II types, where available, came from metadata supplied by the sample provider rather than from assay-based typing. Subjects who had been exposed to COVID-19, were actively infected with it, or had recovered from it provided the deeply sampled blood TCRbeta repertoires that made up the dataset.

TCRbeta CDR3 regions were amplified from genomic DNA using the immunoSEQ Assay, a bias-controlled multiplex PCR. As for how the authors treated the data: The number of nucleated cells in each sample was estimated by amplification of reference gene primers within the assay. To quantify the absolute abundance of each unique TCRbeta CDR3 rearrangement, sequence reads were collapsed and filtered. For each sample, productive Simpson clonality was calculated as the square root of Simpson's diversity index over productive rearrangements. Sourced from immuneACCESS, this table was stored by TCRdb with only in-frame sequences that have V and J called. A share of the clones is absent; for the studies checked, an unresolved V gene accounts for under half, and the remainder has no known explanation. V, J and clone size reflect that table, while D and trimming were determined from the DNA. Recorded for this sample are 150,000 to 200,000 clones; more than 65% of them occurred a single time. The biggest ten clones account for 15% to 20% of the sample.

Participants in the prospective study were enrolled through a virtual design, were aged 18 to 89 years, and lived in roughly 24 United States geographic areas. To assign participants to cohorts, the prospective study relied on clinical history that participants themselves reported in a screening survey and a study questionnaire. ImmuneRACE Cohort 3 recovered participants were defined by two consecutive negative NP/OP PCR tests, healthcare professional clearance, or symptom resolution. Each participant in the prospective study had whole blood, serum and a nasopharyngeal or oropharyngeal swab collected by mobile phlebotomists. Prospective study participants could optionally give additional blood draws and questionnaires over an approximately two-month period. Before DNA extraction, prospective study blood samples were shipped either frozen or at room temperature. General study outcomes and caveats: The amount of clinical and demographic metadata varied by source and participant and was provided uncurated.

CDR1 and CDR2 are read off the germline V gene as SGHTA and FQGNSA. Including cysteine and phenylalanine, the CDR3 has 16 amino acids. Only the CDR3 portion is preserved as DNA: 48 bases, with reading frame beginning at the first base. Germline trimming amounts to 5 bases on V and 7 bases on J, with 15 as the count of junction bases outside the gene matches. As to this clone: Which antigen it targets is not known. Base qualities are not recorded, but no much larger clone differs from it by a single base.

The TCR was taken from a man in his sixties who had recovered from COVID-19. Sequenced input: PBMCs or T cells enriched from blood (not recorded which). Recombination joined TRBV7-2 with TRBJ2-5, with TRBD2 matching 8 junction bases. CDR3 region: CASSGDLGGAGPTQYF. The DNA is as follows: TGTGCCAGCAGCGGCGACCTCGGGGGGGCCGGGCCGACCCAGTACTTC.